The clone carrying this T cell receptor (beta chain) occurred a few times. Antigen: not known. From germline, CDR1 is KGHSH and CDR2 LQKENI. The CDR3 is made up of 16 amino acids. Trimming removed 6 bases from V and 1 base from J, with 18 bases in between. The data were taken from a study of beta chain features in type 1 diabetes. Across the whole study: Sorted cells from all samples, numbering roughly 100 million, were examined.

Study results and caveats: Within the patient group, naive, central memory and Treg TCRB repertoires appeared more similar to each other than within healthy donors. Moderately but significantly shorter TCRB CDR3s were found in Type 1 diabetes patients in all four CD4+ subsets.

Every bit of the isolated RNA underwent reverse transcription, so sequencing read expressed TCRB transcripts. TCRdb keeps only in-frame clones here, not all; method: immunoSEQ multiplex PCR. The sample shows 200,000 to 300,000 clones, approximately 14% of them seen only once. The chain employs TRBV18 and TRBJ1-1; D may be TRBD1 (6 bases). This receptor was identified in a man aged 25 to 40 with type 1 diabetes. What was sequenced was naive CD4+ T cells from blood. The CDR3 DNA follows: TGTGCCAGCTCCCCCCGGACAGAAACAAGGAACACTGAAGCTTTCTTT. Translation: CASSPRTETRNTEAFF.